This T cell receptor (beta chain) was profiled in a study of T cells after posttransplantation cyclophosphamide. Study-wide results and caveats: Recipient CMV seropositivity and CMV reactivation strongly tracked TRB clonality. Later post-transplant blood repertoires were often dominated by donor CD8+ memory clones. TRB overlap between skin or GI tissue T cells and blood was limited.

The related graft donor's blood sample was taken on the day of bone marrow donation. With regard to this clone: The antigen is undetermined.

Method: immunoSEQ multiplex PCR; TCRdb's copy keeps in-frame clones and lacks some. The repertoire holds about 52,000 clones, with 90% to 95% as singletons. Trimming cost V 5 bases and J 5 bases, with 15 bases left between them. CDR1 is SGHTA and CDR2 is FQGNSA in the germline V gene. This CDR3 has 14 amino acids. The specimen sequenced was PBMCs. The V call is TRBV7-2, the J call TRBJ2-5; D uncertain. This receptor was taken from a woman in her 30s in good health and a related stem cell transplant donor. CDR3 loop: CASSALNWAETQYF. The CDR3 bases are TGTGCCAGCAGCGCCCTGAACTGGGCGGAGACCCAGTACTTC.